The 8 T cell receptor beta chains reported below all come from one sample, sequenced in a study of CD8 T cells in Susac syndrome. Random hexamers primed reverse transcription of 0.5 to 1 ug RNA. TCRdb processed the immunoSEQ multiplex PCR reads anew with MiXCR; each CDR3 protein has one entry. The table lists about 280,000 distinct CDR3 sequences, approximately 85% of them singletons. The specimen was CD8+ T cells from PBMCs. All receptors derive from a human donor with multiple sclerosis.

The chain uses TRBV27 and TRBJ2-1, with D uncertain. With 6 bases removed from V and 6 bases from J, the gap between germline ends came to 15 bases. CDR1 and CDR2 from the germline V gene are MNHEY and SMNVEV (reference sequence). The CDR3 is made up of 14 amino acids. The CDR3 is CASSRASTVNEQFF. Written as DNA, the CDR3 is TGTGCCAGCAGCCGAGCCTCGACTGTCAATGAGCAGTTCTTC.

The CDR3 reads CSARESRRDTGELFF. In DNA, the CDR3 is TGCAGTGCTAGAGAGAGCCGGCGCGACACCGGGGAGCTGTTTTTT. V usage is TRBV20-1 and J usage is TRBJ2-2; D not resolved. The V gene lost 0 bases and the J gene lost 3 bases, with 11 bases spanning the gap. CDR3 length equals 15 residues. CDR1 and CDR2 from the germline V gene are DFQATT and SNEGSKA (reference sequence).

The V call is TRBV20-1, the J call TRBJ2-7; the D is unclear. The CDR3 is 11 residues long. Germline V lookup: CDR1 DFQATT, CDR2 SNEGSKA (reference sequence). Trimming took off 2 bases at V and 6 bases at J, with 8 bases between the two ends. CDR3 amino acids: CSARFVGEQYF. The CDR3 nucleotides read TGCAGTGCTAGATTCGTGGGCGAGCAGTACTTC.

The CDR3 is CASSSTPGGHPSSGNTIYF. The DNA for the CDR3 is TGTGCCAGCAGCTCCACCCCTGGGGGACACCCTAGCTCTGGAAACACCATATATTTT. The chain couples TRBV13 to TRBJ1-3; tentatively, D is TRBD1 (6 bases). Trimming stripped 4 bases from V and 0 bases from J, with 22 bases between. Per germline, CDR1 PRHDT and CDR2 FYEKMQ (reference sequence). The CDR3 consists of 19 residues.

The V call is TRBV9, the J call TRBJ1-1; TRBD1 is a possible D gene (5 bases). Germline V gene data show CDR1 as SGDLS and CDR2 as YYNGEE. CDR3 length: 16 amino acids. V was shortened by 5 bases and J by 6 bases, with 23 bases between the two germline ends. CDR3 nucleotides: TGTGCCAGCAGTAAGGCCGGGGCAGGGAGTGTCGCTGAAGCTTTCTTT. Protein product: CASSKAGAGSVAEAFF.

This chain uses TRBV19 with TRBJ2-2; TRBD2 aligns across 10 bases. V dropped 1 base and J dropped 2; count of bases not matched to a gene: 4. Germline loops: CDR1 LNHDA, CDR2 SQIVND (reference sequence). The CDR3 sequence is 17 residues long. Here the CDR3 DNA reads TGTGCCAGTAGTATAGCGGTACTAGCGGGAAACACCGGGGAGCTGTTTTTT. Residues: CASSIAVLAGNTGELFF.

The chain combines TRBV20-1 with TRBJ2-1; D perhaps matches TRBD2 (6 bases). Germline V CDR1 and CDR2: DFQATT, SNEGSKA (reference sequence). Trimming removed 2 bases from V and 4 bases from J, with 15 bases in between. CDR3 length equals 15 residues. The CDR3 nucleotides read TGCAGTGCTAGAAGCCTGTGGGACTCATACAATGAGCAGTTCTTC. This encodes CSARSLWDSYNEQFF.

The V and J genes are TRBV7-3 and TRBJ2-1; 7 nucleotides align to TRBD2. The CDR3 length is 15 residues. Trimming cost V 3 bases and J 12 bases; bases outside gene matches: 14. Germline V gene data show CDR1 as SGHTA and CDR2 as FQGTGA. Here the CDR3 reads CASSFSSGTTSRQFF. The CDR3 nucleotides are TGTGCCAGCAGCTTCTCTAGCGGTACTACTTCGAGGCAGTTCTTC.